This T cell receptor (beta chain) was sequenced for a study of cytomegalovirus exposure and HLA in healthy donors. About the study: Earlier work reported 95 million to 130 million unique TCR beta sequences from about 200 million T cells.

In nominal health when sampled, donors likely had unrecorded immune exposures nonetheless. 60 Vbeta and 13 Jbeta primers were used in PCR. TCRdb's copy holds only in-frame clones and misses some; the assay was immunoSEQ multiplex PCR. This table has hundreds of thousands of clones, approximately 80% appearing once. In regard to this clone: Its antigen is currently unknown.

Study-wide results and limits: Cytomegalovirus-associated status was assigned to more than 150 TCR beta chains. The sole available immune exposure information was CMV serostatus.

Per germline, CDR1 SGDLS and CDR2 YYNGEE. J gave up 5 bases and V 3 bases, and 4 bases lay outside the gene matches. The CDR3 is 13 amino acids. The sequence came from a man under 40 in good health and CMV-seronegative. The chain is built from TRBV9 and TRBJ1-1, with 7 bases lining up with TRBD1. The sequenced material came from PBMCs. The CDR3 loop reads CASSEGGRTEAFF. The CDR3 DNA reads TGTGCCAGCAGCGAAGGGGGCCGGACTGAAGCTTTCTTT.